This T cell receptor beta chain was recovered during a study of T cells in Graves' hyperthyroidism and ophthalmopathy. This clonotype was seen at least ten times. Ophthalmopathy in the patients scored at least 3 on Clinical Activity Score and at least 4 on NOSPECS grade, lasting under 3 months. The TCR beta CDR3 regions underwent amplification using RNA transcripts as the source. HTBI primers drove first-round RT-PCR of the TCR CDR3. One entry per CDR3 protein results from TCRdb running MiXCR on the multiplex PCR reads. The sample consists of some 350,000 distinct CDR3 sequences, around 15% of them appearing once. The sequenced sample consisted of blood. The sequence came from a woman in her fifties or sixties with Graves' ophthalmopathy.

The CDR3: CAWSVRGSSYNEQFF. The CDR3 DNA reads as TGTGCCTGGAGTGTACGCGGGAGCTCCTACAATGAGCAGTTCTTC. J is TRBJ2-1 and V is TRBV30; TRBD2 agrees at 7 bases. This CDR3 comprises 15 residues. V shed 0 bases and J 0 bases; nucleotides not matched to a gene: 2. Per the germline V gene, CDR1 is GTSNPN and CDR2 is SVGIG (reference sequence).